Listed below are T cell receptor beta chains from one sample, sequenced in a study of blood T cell repertoires in COVID-19. Method: immunoSEQ multiplex PCR; TCRdb's copy keeps in-frame clones and lacks some. The sample includes 30,000 to 45,000 clones, about 80% seen only once; the top ten take about 2.1%. Sequenced material: peripheral blood. Receptors originate from a man aged 55 to 70 with active COVID-19. The CDR3 runs from the conserved cysteine through the conserved F or W. Fields, in order: clone size, CDR3 length, J gene, D gene, V gene, CDR3 protein, CDR3 DNA. The D gene is left open where the match is weak. Clone size is shown for a subset of rows, as once, few, many or a class of expanded clone.

>few|18|TRBJ2-7|TRBD1|TRBV14
CASSQAVSGTGNSYEQYF
TGTGCCAGCAGCCAAGCTGTATCCGGGACAGGGAATTCCTACGAGCAGTACTTC
>NA|15|TRBJ2-1|NA|TRBV11-3
CASSSRGLAYNEQFF
TGTGCCAGCAGTTCGCGGGGGCTCGCCTACAATGAGCAGTTCTTC
>NA|14|TRBJ2-2|NA|TRBV19
CASRLLGNTGELFF
TGTGCCAGTAGACTTCTAGGGAACACCGGGGAGCTGTTTTTT
>NA|14|TRBJ1-1|NA|TRBV18
CASSPPSINTEAFF
TGTGCCAGCTCACCACCGAGCATTAACACTGAAGCTTTCTTT
>NA|15|TRBJ1-6|TRBD1|TRBV28
CASSFGTGINSPLHF
TGTGCCAGCAGTTTTGGGACAGGGATTAATTCACCCCTCCACTTT
>NA|16|TRBJ2-3|NA|TRBV6-2/TRBV6-3
CASSLNSGSPTDTQYF
TGTGCCAGCAGTCTTAATAGCGGCTCTCCCACAGATACGCAGTATTTT
>NA|15|TRBJ2-3|NA|TRBV27
CASSLSRNRADTQYF
TGTGCCAGCAGTTTATCGAGAAACAGAGCAGATACGCAGTATTTT
>NA|12|TRBJ1-2|NA|TRBV7-9
CASSRQEHGYTF
TGTGCCAGCAGCCGACAGGAGCATGGCTACACCTTC
>NA|12|TRBJ2-7|NA|TRBV4-3
CASSQGPLEQYF
TGCGCCAGCAGCCAAGGTCCCCTCGAGCAGTACTTC
>NA|14|TRBJ2-7|TRBD1|TRBV7-2
CASTISGQFYEQYF
TGTGCCAGTACAATATCGGGACAGTTCTACGAGCAGTACTTC
>NA|15|TRBJ1-5|TRBD1|TRBV5-1
CASSLAGQGSQPQHF
TGCGCCAGCAGCTTGGCCGGACAGGGTAGCCAGCCCCAGCATTTT
>NA|17|TRBJ2-1|NA|TRBV11-2
CASSLGGPAPPPVEQFF
TGTGCCAGCAGCTTAGGAGGGCCGGCGCCGCCGCCGGTTGAGCAGTTCTTC
>few|13|TRBJ1-2|NA|TRBV12-3/TRBV12-4
CASRREGNYGYTF
TGTGCCAGCAGGAGGGAGGGGAACTATGGCTACACCTTC
>NA|15|TRBJ2-1|NA|TRBV18
CASSPPGLKGNEQFF
TGTGCCAGCTCACCGCCCGGACTGAAAGGAAATGAGCAGTTCTTC
>NA|17|TRBJ2-5|TRBD2|TRBV13
CASSLVGSGGGRETQYF
TGTGCCAGCAGCTTAGTCGGGTCGGGCGGGGGACGGGAGACCCAGTACTTC
>NA|16|TRBJ2-5|NA|TRBV5-6
CASLNMGWTGMETQYF
TGTGCCAGCCTCAATATGGGATGGACGGGGATGGAGACCCAGTACTTC
>NA|11|TRBJ2-1|NA|TRBV20-1
CSREKGNEQFF
TGCTCACGGGAGAAAGGGAATGAGCAGTTCTTC
>few|17|TRBJ2-2|TRBD1|TRBV11-2
CASSLLFETGSTGELFF
TGTGCCAGCAGCTTATTGTTCGAGACAGGGTCCACCGGGGAGCTGTTTTTT
>NA|14|TRBJ2-3|NA|TRBV7-2
CASSFRRSTDTQYF
TGTGCCAGCAGCTTTCGCAGGAGCACAGATACGCAGTATTTT
>once|13|TRBJ2-3|TRBD2|TRBV10-2
CASRGLSTDTQYF
TGCGCCAGCAGGGGACTAAGCACAGATACGCAGTATTTT
>NA|13|TRBJ1-1|NA|TRBV14
CASSREMNTEAFF
TGTGCCAGCAGCAGGGAGATGAACACTGAAGCTTTCTTT
>NA|13|TRBJ2-7|NA|TRBV2
CASSAPFLYEQYF
TGTGCCAGCAGTGCTCCCTTTCTTTACGAGCAGTACTTC
>NA|14|TRBJ1-4|NA|TRBV4-1
CASSQVRGGEKLFF
TGCGCCAGCAGCCAAGTCAGAGGGGGTGAAAAACTGTTTTTT
>NA|16|TRBJ1-2|TRBD1|TRBV7-2
CASSPGGTGSNYGYTF
TGTGCCAGCAGCCCCGGCGGGACAGGGTCTAACTATGGCTACACCTTC
>NA|14|TRBJ2-5|TRBD1|TRBV29-1
CSVDLGQMVETQYF
TGCAGCGTTGATCTGGGACAGATGGTTGAGACCCAGTACTTC
>NA|15|TRBJ1-1|NA|TRBV12-5
CASGLNPGTNTEAFF
TGTGCTAGTGGTTTGAACCCCGGGACTAACACTGAAGCTTTCTTT
>NA|13|TRBJ2-1|NA|TRBV9
CASSLGTYNEQFF
TGTGCCAGCAGCCTTGGGACTTACAATGAGCAGTTCTTC
>NA|17|TRBJ2-1|TRBD2|TRBV4-3
CASSQESSGRAFDEQFF
TGCGCCAGCAGCCAAGAATCTAGCGGGAGGGCCTTTGATGAGCAGTTCTTC
>NA|15|TRBJ2-3|TRBD1|TRBV2
CASSLTGASTDTQYF
TGTGCCAGCAGTTTGACAGGGGCTAGCACAGATACGCAGTATTTT
>NA|16|TRBJ1-6|TRBD1|TRBV7-7
CASSLDYRGNNSPLHF
TGTGCTAGCAGCTTAGACTACAGGGGAAATAATTCACCCCTCCACTTT
>NA|14|TRBJ1-5|NA|TRBV4-1
CASSAEGFNQPQHF
TGCGCCAGCAGCGCGGAGGGTTTCAATCAGCCCCAGCATTTT
>NA|14|TRBJ1-1|TRBD1|TRBV18
CASSPGTGRTEAFF
TGTGCCAGCTCACCAGGGACAGGGAGGACTGAAGCTTTCTTT
>NA|15|TRBJ1-1|TRBD1|TRBV6-5
CASSYSEQGATEAFF
TGTGCCAGCAGTTACTCCGAACAGGGGGCCACTGAAGCTTTCTTT
>NA|12|TRBJ2-1|NA|TRBV11-3
CASSLHRAEQFF
TGTGCCAGCAGCTTACACCGAGCTGAGCAGTTCTTC
>NA|17|TRBJ1-2|TRBD1|TRBV11-2
CASSLLVTSGTGNGYTF
TGTGCCAGCAGCTTACTCGTTACCTCCGGGACAGGGAATGGCTACACCTTC
>NA|15|TRBJ2-2|TRBD1|TRBV7-2
CASSRTGHPTGELFF
TGTGCCAGCAGCAGGACAGGGCACCCCACCGGGGAGCTGTTTTTT
>NA|13|TRBJ1-2|NA|TRBV19
CASSGAVDYGYTF
TGTGCCAGTAGTGGGGCGGTGGACTATGGCTACACCTTC
>NA|15|TRBJ1-3|NA|TRBV6-2/TRBV6-3
CASGLDSVLGNTIYF
TGTGCCAGCGGTTTAGACAGCGTCCTTGGAAACACCATATATTTT
>NA|13|TRBJ1-2|NA|TRBV6-1
CASSDPIPGGYTF
TGTGCCAGCAGTGATCCAATTCCCGGTGGCTACACCTTC
>NA|19|TRBJ2-1|TRBD2|TRBV7-9
CASSTTGGSGTSGSDEQFF
TGTGCCAGCAGCACCACCGGGGGCTCCGGGACTAGCGGGAGTGATGAGCAGTTCTTC
>NA|15|TRBJ2-5|NA|TRBV18
CASSPLPGGQETQYF
TGTGCCAGCTCACCACTCCCCGGAGGGCAAGAGACCCAGTACTTC
>once|14|TRBJ2-3|NA|TRBV3-1/TRBV3-2
CASSTSGRVDTQYF
TGTGCCAGCAGCACCTCGGGCAGGGTAGATACGCAGTATTTT
>NA|16|TRBJ1-5|NA|TRBV3-1/TRBV3-2
CASSQGTPYSNQPQHF
TGTGCCAGCAGCCAAGGGACTCCGTATAGCAATCAGCCCCAGCATTTT
>NA|12|TRBJ1-2|NA|TRBV27
CASRRGNRGYTF
TGTGCCAGCAGAAGAGGTAACAGGGGCTACACCTTC
>NA|14|TRBJ2-5|TRBD2|TRBV6-5
CASRLGLAGETQYF
TGTGCCAGCAGGTTGGGACTAGCGGGAGAGACCCAGTACTTC
>once|14|TRBJ1-5|NA|TRBV6-2/TRBV6-3
CASSFGWSNQPQHF
TGTGCCAGCAGCTTCGGGTGGAGCAATCAGCCCCAGCATTTT
>NA|16|TRBJ2-5|TRBD2|TRBV6-2/TRBV6-3
CASSRIAGGKKETQYF
TGTGCCAGCAGTAGGATAGCGGGAGGGAAAAAAGAGACCCAGTACTTC
>NA|15|TRBJ2-1|TRBD2|TRBV6-2/TRBV6-3
CASSTRTSGYNEQFF
TGTGCCAGCAGTACTCGGACTAGCGGGTACAATGAGCAGTTCTTC
>NA|16|TRBJ2-3|NA|TRBV3-1/TRBV3-2
CASSQVAGSGTDTQYF
TGTGCCAGCAGCCAAGTTGCCGGGAGCGGAACAGATACGCAGTATTTT
>NA|16|TRBJ2-3|NA|TRBV10-3
CAISARSGSSTDTQYF
TGTGCCATCAGTGCACGTAGCGGTTCTAGCACAGATACGCAGTATTTT
>NA|15|TRBJ2-1|TRBD2|TRBV28
CASSPGTSDYNEQFF
TGTGCCAGCAGTCCGGGGACTAGCGACTACAATGAGCAGTTCTTC
>NA|15|TRBJ1-2|TRBD1|TRBV6-5
CASYAKTGGKDGYTF
TGTGCCAGCTACGCCAAGACAGGGGGTAAGGATGGCTACACCTTC
>few|14|TRBJ2-7|TRBD1|TRBV18
CASSPLTGGNEQYF
TGTGCCAGCTCACCACTGACAGGGGGGAACGAGCAGTACTTC